This TCR beta chain was captured by sequencing in a study of long-term antiretroviral therapy in people with HIV. Trimming pared 4 bases from V and 1 base from J, leaving 7 bases between. Germline CDR1 SQVTM, CDR2 ANQGSEA. There are 12 residues in the CDR3. Concerning this clone itself: Its antigen is undetermined.

Run at survey level, the immunoSEQ assay was version v3.0. Method: immunoSEQ multiplex PCR; TCRdb's copy keeps in-frame clones and lacks some. The sample includes around 34,000 clones, 65% to 80% of them seen just once. Study-wide findings and caveats: Relative to control repertoires, HIV repertoires exhibited narrower CDR3 length ranges. Pre-ART-expanded clones dominated the repertoire at all time points.

No fewer than two post-ART and no fewer than one pre-ART PBMC samples existed for each donor. Without exception, participants with HIV were treated in the United States. Sample: unsorted PBMCs, taken 3 years after starting antiretroviral therapy. The TCR was taken from a man aged 50 to 59 with HIV. The chain recombines TRBV29-1 with TRBJ2-5; D remains ambiguous. The CDR3 loop is CSVVGLQETQYF. The CDR3 nucleotides are TGCAGCGTTGTGGGTCTCCAAGAGACCCAGTACTTC.